This entry lists 3 T cell receptor beta chains sequenced from one sample in a study of T cells in tuberculosis. Assay: immunoSEQ multiplex PCR; the TCRdb copy retains only in-frame clones and omits some. The sample shows 40,000 to 45,000 clones, around 94% of them seen only once. Sequenced input: PBMCs. The receptors were gathered from a donor aged 10 to 29 with latent tuberculosis or without tuberculosis infection. Some clones in this sample may be carry-over from other donors' samples.

V usage is TRBV18 and J usage is TRBJ2-7; TRBD1 matches 10 bases. V lost 3 bases and J lost 3; bases outside the gene matches: 8. Germline lookup yields CDR1 KGHSH and CDR2 LQKENI. The CDR3 totals 16 residues. CDR3 amino acids: CASSPPETGGDYEQYF. CDR3 nucleotides: TGTGCCAGCTCACCTCCCGAGACAGGGGGCGACTACGAGCAGTACTTC.

V gene TRBV10-3 combines with J gene TRBJ1-1; the match to TRBD1 covers 9 bases. The J segment lost 5 bases and the V segment lost 5 bases, leaving 3 bases of the junction unmatched. CDR1 is ENHRY, CDR2 SYGVKD, per germline. This CDR3 has 13 amino acids. The CDR3 loop is CAISTGGLTEAFF. The CDR3 DNA reads TGTGCCATCAGTACAGGGGGCCTGACTGAAGCTTTCTTT.

The chain joins TRBV5-6 to TRBJ2-7; TRBD1 matches at 10 bases. The CDR3 has 14 residues. Germline CDR1 reads SGHDT; CDR2 reads YYEEEE. Trimming took 2 bases from V and 2 from J; bases not matched to a gene: 1. The CDR3 DNA reads TGTGCCAGCAGCTTTGGGACAGGGGCCTACGAGCAGTACTTC. Protein product: CASSFGTGAYEQYF. Full variable domain (outside the CDR3, taken from reference TRBV5-6 and TRBJ2-7): DAGVTQSPTHLIKTRGQQVTLRCSPKSGHDTVSWYQQALGQGPQFIFQYYEEEERQRGNFPDRFSGHQFPNYSSELNVNALLLGDSALYLCASSFGTGAYEQYFGPGTRLTVT.